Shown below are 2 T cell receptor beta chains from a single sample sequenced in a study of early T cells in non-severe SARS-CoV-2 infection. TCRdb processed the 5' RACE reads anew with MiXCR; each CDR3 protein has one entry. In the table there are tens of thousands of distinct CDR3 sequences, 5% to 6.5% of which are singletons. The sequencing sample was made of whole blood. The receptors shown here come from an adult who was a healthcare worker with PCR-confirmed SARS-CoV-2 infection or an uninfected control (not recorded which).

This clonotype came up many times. The CDR3 bases are TGTGCCAGTAGTAGGGAGGGAGGCGGCTCCTACGAGCAGTACTTC. It translates to CASSREGGGSYEQYF. This chain connects TRBV19 to TRBJ2-7; 7 nucleotides line up with TRBD2. Unmatched junction bases numbered 6, after V lost 4 bases and J lost 0 bases. The germline gives CDR1 LNHDA, CDR2 SQIVND (reference sequence). This CDR3 region has 15 residues.

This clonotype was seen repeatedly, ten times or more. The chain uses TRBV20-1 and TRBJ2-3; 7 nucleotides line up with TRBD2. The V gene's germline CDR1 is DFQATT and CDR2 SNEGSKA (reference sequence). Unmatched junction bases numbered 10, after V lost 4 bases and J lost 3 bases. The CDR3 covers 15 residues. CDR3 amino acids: CSATKGAGVTDTQYF. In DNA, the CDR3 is TGCAGTGCTACAAAAGGGGCGGGAGTGACAGATACGCAGTATTTT.